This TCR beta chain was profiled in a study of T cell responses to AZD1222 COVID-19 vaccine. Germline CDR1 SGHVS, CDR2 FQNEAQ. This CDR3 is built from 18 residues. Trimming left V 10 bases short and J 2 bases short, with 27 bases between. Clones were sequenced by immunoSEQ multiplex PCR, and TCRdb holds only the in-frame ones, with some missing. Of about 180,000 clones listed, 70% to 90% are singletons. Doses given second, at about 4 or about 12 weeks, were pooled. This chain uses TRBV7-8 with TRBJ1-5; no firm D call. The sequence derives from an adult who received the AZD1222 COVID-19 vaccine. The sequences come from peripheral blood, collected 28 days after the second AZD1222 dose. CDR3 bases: TGTGCCACCTACCCCAGGAAGAGGCGGGTCCCCGGCAATCAGCCCCAGCATTTT. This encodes CATYPRKRRVPGNQPQHF.